This T cell receptor beta chain derives from a study of molecular identifiers for immune sequencing clone quantification (dated by TCRdb to 2017 to 2018). For context, the study as a whole: For a replicate experiment, the RNA from either 20,000 or 100,000 naive CD8 T cells was divided into five aliquots, and four of those aliquots went on to sequencing. This methods study benchmarked molecular-identifier clustering-based TCR repertoire sequencing (MIDCIRS) and TCR RNA copy counting, using CD8 T cells to do so. The study at large found these results: In CMV-specific effector cells, clones with more than 20 RNA copies accounted for over 98% of molecules, whereas in naive cells such clones accounted for under 1%. Naive libraries contained spiked-in Jurkat TCR RNA (approximately nine copies' worth), which is not part of the donor repertoire. About 3.1 recovered TCR RNA copies per cell were obtained by modeling, versus around 9.8 by digital PCR, implying a capture efficiency of 25% to 35%. When barcode sub-clustering was left out, chimeric consensus sequences inflated TCR diversity, with chimeras reaching as high as 47%. Spiked-in Jurkat TCR RNA equal to a single cell's worth was reported to be detectable even within 1,100,000 naive CD8 T cells. Highly expanded clone sizes could be underestimated because identical TCR molecules may share a barcode.

Its CDR3 holds 14 amino acids, cysteine through phenylalanine. Only the CDR3 portion is preserved as DNA: 42 bases, with reading frame beginning at the first base. CDR1 and CDR2, per the germline V gene, are MGHRA and YSYEKL. Receptor amplification or capture employed PCR. The instrument was an Illumina HiSeq 4000. Bulk TCR libraries were prepared as previously described, using TCR primers listed in Table S5. Total RNA was purified with the Qiagen AllPrep DNA/RNA kit. Before any analysis, reads coming from multiple sequencing runs of the same library were combined into one pool. The paper's processing steps were these. Reads were retained only if their TCR constant sequence matched exactly, and those retained reads were trimmed to 150 nt and grouped according to their 12-nt molecular barcodes. Within each barcode group, reads were sub-clustered at a 15% Levenshtein threshold, and quality-weighted consensus sequences were built per RNA molecule. Non-functional sequences were removed, as were lower-count sequences one edit away from another. Based on fitting two negative binomial distributions, any barcode sub-cluster with under 20% of the maximum read count was discarded. TCRdb handled the public reads itself, with Q25 trimming in fastp and clone calling in MiXCR, and kept productive beta chains. CDR3 protein sequences are deduplicated, and each keeps its most common genes and DNA. TCRdb assigned the V and J calls; the authors' analysis was not used. The table for this sample lists over 600,000 distinct CDR3 sequences; just under 20% of them were counted only once. In total, the top ten clones hold approximately 0.9% of the sample.

For this clonotype: There is no known antigen for this receptor. The junction and the germline gene differ at one end; a read error may be behind it.

Naive CD8 T cell libraries were made from 20,000 to 1,000,000 sorted cells using 10%, 30% or 50% of purified RNA. Naive CD8 T cells were FACS-sorted as CD8+CD4-CCR7+CD45RA+ on a BD FACSAria II into RLT Plus buffer. Around 11 TCR copies' worth of Jurkat RNA were spiked into roughly 19,000-1,000,000 naive CD8 T cell samples to test detection sensitivity. Enrichment of CD8 T cells was performed with RosetteSep CD8+ T Cell Enrichment Cocktail and Ficoll-Paque, after which ACK red cell lysis was carried out. The chain couples TRBV4-1 to TRBJ1-5, with the D segment identity uncertain. The sample was naive CD8+ T cells from blood, with Jurkat cell RNA spiked in. According to the study, the label for this sample's cell subset or site signals: FACS-sorted CD8+CD4-CCR7+CD45RA+ naive T cells. This receptor was taken from a human donor in good health. Some libraries in this study had Jurkat cell RNA spiked in. The CDR3 region has the sequence CASGQELDIGPQHF. The DNA reads as follows: TGCGCCAGCGGCCAAGAGTTGGATATCGGGCCCCAGCATTTT.